The rows below give T cell receptor beta chains drawn from one sample of a study of vaccination effects on CD4 cells after COVID-19. These receptors are not linked to any known antigen. The data were produced by immunoSEQ multiplex PCR, yet TCRdb's version contains in-frame clones alone and is incomplete. This repertoire shows more than 50,000 clones, around three quarters found once; its top ten account for approximately 3%. Sequenced material: CD4+ T cells from PBMCs cultured without peptide, taken before COVID-19 vaccination. These receptors originate from a human donor who received a COVID-19 vaccine. Each CDR3 is given with its conserved first and last residue. A D gene is named only where the DNA matches it firmly. Size tells how often a clone was seen (once, few, many) or the class of an expanded clone, and some rows leave it out.

size: .
D: .
V: TRBV6-2/TRBV6-3
J: TRBJ1-5
CDR3: CASSYRAENQPQHF
DNA: TGTGCCAGCAGTTATCGGGCAGAGAATCAGCCCCAGCATTTT

size: .
D: TRBD1
V: TRBV5-1
J: TRBJ2-3
CDR3: CASRGQGATDTQYF
DNA: TGCGCCAGCAGGGGACAGGGGGCAACAGATACGCAGTATTTT

size: .
D: .
V: TRBV4-2
J: TRBJ2-5
CDR3: CASSQGFGLREETQYF
DNA: TGTGCCAGCAGCCAAGGTTTCGGGCTCCGTGAAGAGACCCAGTACTTC

size: .
D: .
V: TRBV5-1
J: TRBJ2-2
CDR3: CASSFGQNTGELFF
DNA: TGCGCCAGCAGCTTCGGACAGAACACCGGGGAGCTGTTTTTT

size: .
D: .
V: TRBV2
J: TRBJ1-2
CDR3: CASNLNYGYTF
DNA: TGTGCCAGCAACCTTAACTATGGCTACACCTTC

size: .
D: TRBD2
V: TRBV7-2
J: TRBJ2-1
CDR3: CASSLSGGAGNEQFF
DNA: TGTGCCAGCAGCCTCAGCGGGGGGGCGGGCAATGAGCAGTTCTTC

size: few
D: .
V: TRBV30
J: TRBJ2-6
CDR3: CAWSKKKLSLPQSLGANVLTF
DNA: TGTGCCTGGAGTAAGAAAAAACTCAGCCTGCCCCAGTCTCTGGGGGCCAACGTCCTGACTTTC

size: .
D: .
V: TRBV30
J: TRBJ1-6
CDR3: CAWSAYDNSPLHF
DNA: TGTGCCTGGAGTGCGTACGATAATTCACCCCTCCACTTT

size: .
D: .
V: TRBV6-1
J: TRBJ1-2
CDR3: CASSEWEGVSYGYTF
DNA: TGTGCCAGCAGTGAATGGGAGGGTGTGAGCTATGGCTACACCTTC

size: few
D: TRBD2
V: TRBV5-1
J: TRBJ2-3
CDR3: CASKERGNTDTQYF
DNA: TGCGCCAGCAAGGAGCGGGGGAACACAGATACGCAGTATTTT

size: .
D: .
V: TRBV12-3/TRBV12-4
J: TRBJ1-1
CDR3: CASSLRWNTEAFF
DNA: TGTGCCAGCAGTTTAAGGTGGAACACTGAAGCTTTCTTT

size: few
D: .
V: TRBV5-1
J: TRBJ2-3
CDR3: CASSLGLEDTQYF
DNA: TGCGCCAGCAGCTTGGGACTGGAAGATACGCAGTATTTT

size: .
D: .
V: TRBV11-2
J: TRBJ1-2
CDR3: CASSSSYSNYGYTF
DNA: TGTGCCAGCAGCTCGTCGTACTCGAACTATGGCTACACCTTC

size: .
D: .
V: TRBV4-1
J: TRBJ2-2
CDR3: CASSQEWTITGELFF
DNA: TGCGCCAGCAGCCAAGAATGGACCATCACCGGGGAGCTGTTTTTT

size: once
D: TRBD1
V: TRBV30
J: TRBJ1-1
CDR3: CAWSPSEGANTEAFF
DNA: TGTGCCTGGAGTCCCTCTGAGGGGGCGAACACTGAAGCTTTCTTT

size: .
D: .
V: TRBV6-5
J: TRBJ1-2
CDR3: CASSQGTQNGYTF
DNA: TGTGCCAGCAGCCAAGGGACTCAAAATGGCTACACCTTC

size: .
D: TRBD1
V: TRBV4-1
J: TRBJ1-3
CDR3: CASSQERQGRTGDTIYF
DNA: TGCGCCAGCAGCCAAGAGAGACAGGGGAGAACCGGGGACACCATATATTTT

size: .
D: .
V: TRBV4-1
J: TRBJ1-1
CDR3: CASSQSIMGLVNTEAFF
DNA: TGCGCCAGCAGCCAGAGTATAATGGGTTTGGTGAACACTGAAGCTTTCTTT

size: .
D: .
V: TRBV27
J: TRBJ2-3
CDR3: CASSLGGLWDSDTDTQYF
DNA: TGTGCCAGCAGTTTAGGGGGGCTTTGGGACAGTGACACAGATACGCAGTATTTT

size: few
D: TRBD2
V: TRBV4-3
J: TRBJ2-5
CDR3: CASSHHPHLAGGETQYF
DNA: TGCGCCAGCAGCCATCATCCCCATCTAGCGGGGGGGGAGACCCAGTACTTC

size: .
D: .
V: TRBV3-1/TRBV3-2
J: TRBJ1-6
CDR3: CASSRPSLVSPLHF
DNA: TGTGCCAGCAGCCGGCCGAGTTTGGTGTCACCCCTCCACTTT

size: .
D: .
V: TRBV24-1
J: TRBJ1-2
CDR3: CATRGLYGYTF
DNA: TGTGCCACCCGGGGGCTCTATGGCTACACCTTC

size: .
D: .
V: TRBV7-8
J: TRBJ2-5
CDR3: CASRAGLIETQYF
DNA: TGTGCCAGCAGGGCGGGACTCATAGAGACCCAGTACTTC

size: .
D: .
V: TRBV6-5
J: TRBJ1-2
CDR3: CASSRVSLGGYTF
DNA: TGTGCCAGCAGTCGGGTCTCCCTCGGTGGCTACACCTTC

size: .
D: .
V: TRBV6-5
J: TRBJ1-5
CDR3: CASSYSWAGSNQPQHF
DNA: TGTGCCAGCAGTTACTCGTGGGCAGGGAGTAATCAGCCCCAGCATTTT

size: .
D: TRBD2
V: TRBV3-1/TRBV3-2
J: TRBJ2-3
CDR3: CASSQGGAGGYTDTQYF
DNA: TGTGCCAGCAGCCAAGGAGGGGCGGGGGGGTACACAGATACGCAGTATTTT

size: .
D: .
V: TRBV15
J: TRBJ2-5
CDR3: CATSRDELETQYF
DNA: TGTGCCACTAGCAGAGATGAGCTAGAGACCCAGTACTTC

size: .
D: TRBD1
V: TRBV14
J: TRBJ1-4
CDR3: CASSPGGLREKLFF
DNA: TGTGCCAGCAGCCCAGGGGGTCTACGGGAAAAACTGTTTTTT

size: once
D: .
V: TRBV11-3
J: TRBJ1-1
CDR3: CASSSFGGPLNTEAFF
DNA: TGTGCCAGCAGCTCTTTCGGCGGACCTTTGAACACTGAAGCTTTCTTT

size: .
D: .
V: TRBV5-6
J: TRBJ2-6
CDR3: CASKPIGVSGANVLTF
DNA: TGTGCCAGCAAACCTATTGGGGTATCTGGGGCCAACGTCCTGACTTTC

size: .
D: .
V: TRBV10-2
J: TRBJ2-2
CDR3: CASKRGTTGELFF
DNA: TGCGCCAGCAAAAGGGGGACCACCGGGGAGCTGTTTTTT

size: .
D: .
V: TRBV6-2/TRBV6-3
J: TRBJ1-1
CDR3: CASSRQALNTEAFF
DNA: TGTGCCAGCAGTCGACAGGCACTGAACACTGAAGCTTTCTTT

size: .
D: TRBD1
V: TRBV7-2
J: TRBJ1-5
CDR3: CASSLGDRVGNQPQHF
DNA: TGTGCCAGCAGCTTAGGGGACAGGGTCGGTAATCAGCCCCAGCATTTT

size: .
D: .
V: TRBV6-5
J: TRBJ2-3
CDR3: CASSYSIRGTDTQYF
DNA: TGTGCCAGCAGTTACTCGATCAGGGGCACAGATACGCAGTATTTT

size: .
D: .
V: TRBV6-5
J: TRBJ2-1
CDR3: CASRATRKGEQFF
DNA: TGTGCCAGCCGAGCCACCAGGAAGGGTGAGCAGTTCTTC

size: once
D: TRBD1
V: TRBV7-6
J: TRBJ1-1
CDR3: CASSGQGAITEAFF
DNA: TGTGCCAGCAGCGGACAGGGGGCGATCACTGAAGCTTTCTTT

size: .
D: TRBD1
V: TRBV7-3
J: TRBJ1-2
CDR3: CASSLTWDSGYTF
DNA: TGTGCCAGCAGCTTAACTTGGGACAGTGGCTACACCTTC

size: .
D: TRBD1
V: TRBV24-1
J: TRBJ2-2
CDR3: CATSWTGTTGELFF
DNA: TGTGCCACCAGTTGGACAGGGACCACCGGGGAGCTGTTTTTT

size: .
D: .
V: TRBV9
J: TRBJ2-2
CDR3: CASSVEIGELFF
DNA: TGTGCCAGCAGCGTAGAAATCGGGGAGCTGTTTTTT

size: .
D: TRBD1
V: TRBV19
J: TRBJ2-4
CDR3: CASSWRGQAQNIQYF
DNA: TGTGCCAGTAGCTGGCGGGGACAGGCGCAAAACATTCAGTACTTC

size: .
D: .
V: TRBV7-9
J: TRBJ2-6
CDR3: CASSLTGNSGANVLTF
DNA: TGTGCCAGCAGCTTGACTGGGAACTCTGGGGCCAACGTCCTGACTTTC

size: .
D: .
V: TRBV6-1
J: TRBJ2-5
CDR3: CASSERRETQYF
DNA: TGTGCCAGCAGTGAACGGCGCGAGACCCAGTACTTC

size: .
D: .
V: TRBV2
J: TRBJ2-1
CDR3: CASSEGRSYNEQFF
DNA: TGTGCCAGCAGTGAAGGGAGGTCCTACAATGAGCAGTTCTTC

size: .
D: TRBD1
V: TRBV28
J: TRBJ2-5
CDR3: CASSFHGTAKETQYF
DNA: TGTGCCAGCAGTTTTCATGGGACAGCCAAAGAGACCCAGTACTTC